The clone carrying this TCR beta chain was detected a few times. The antigen is undetermined. TCRdb analysed the reads with MiXCR anew, one entry per CDR3 protein. The sample has approximately 770,000 distinct CDR3 sequences, under 35% seen once. The source of the sample is a study of T cell repertoires in cytomegalovirus infection. Study details: Well-studied HLA-B-restricted CMV epitopes were used in the study alongside recently identified HLA-C-restricted ones. It was the public TCR beta signatures that indicated both CMV infection and matching HLA type.

Deletions cut 3 bases from V and 0 bases from J, with 9 bases between. Germline CDR1 is MGHRA and CDR2 is YSYEKL. CDR3 size: 15 residues. Study-wide results and limits: Summed public TCR beta family frequency identified CMV carriers bearing the relevant HLA. Dominating the ex vivo response were TCR beta clonotypes that were CMV-specific and HLA-C-restricted.

J is TRBJ2-1 and V is TRBV4-1; D is tentatively TRBD1 or TRBD2 (5 bases each). The sequencing here drew on cultured CD8+ T cells from PBMCs, taken from culture after CMV antigen stimulation. The TCR comes from a human donor in good health (CMV status not recorded). Some clones in this sample may be carry-over from other donors' samples. The CDR3 sequence: CASSHRGVSYNEQFF. The CDR3, as DNA: TGCGCCAGCAGCCATCGAGGGGTCTCCTACAATGAGCAGTTCTTC.